This TCR beta chain derives from a study of CD8 T cells in ankylosing spondylitis. The germline V gene has CDR1 DFQATT and CDR2 SNEGSKA (reference sequence). The CDR3 has 15 residues. V was pared by 5 bases and J by 3 bases, with 20 bases between. Study conclusions and caveats: In ankylosing spondylitis blood, a motif of roughly 8 highly homologous TCR beta variants appeared characteristic.

This clonotype was detected ten times or more. Its antigen is as yet unknown. Each CDR3 protein is one row after TCRdb ran MiXCR on the 5' RACE reads. This sample has 250,000 or so distinct CDR3 sequences, with roughly 10% found just once. The chain recombines TRBV20-1 with TRBJ2-7; D is unresolved. The clonotype was recovered from a male donor with ankylosing spondylitis or in good health (not recorded which). The sample consisted of blood, either unsorted or a sorted T cell fraction (not recorded which). CDR3: CSAFRHTPRSYEQYF. The DNA for the CDR3 is TGCAGTGCTTTCCGGCATACGCCCCGAAGCTACGAGCAGTACTTC.